The present entry profiles one T cell receptor (beta chain) with its context. V trimming: 5 bases; J trimming: 4 bases; junction bases outside the gene matches: 2. This CDR3 contains 14 residues. CDR1 SGHNT and CDR2 YYREEE come from the germline V gene (reference sequence). This sample was taken from a study of blood T cell repertoires in COVID-19. Clones were sequenced by immunoSEQ multiplex PCR, and TCRdb holds only the in-frame ones, with some missing. The sample includes roughly 26,000 clones, about 90% of them seen just once. The J gene is TRBJ2-1, the V gene TRBV5-4; 11 bases are a match to TRBD2. The sample consisted of peripheral blood. This clonotype was sampled from a human donor in a cohort sampled during active COVID-19. CDR3 in amino acids: CASRVAGGYNEQFF. The CDR3 DNA follows: TGTGCCAGCAGAGTAGCGGGGGGGTACAATGAGCAGTTCTTC.